The 15 T cell receptor beta chains below all came from one sample that was sequenced in a study of blood T cells in healthy people across ages. A J-beta primer mix and a sample-barcoded 5' primer were used in a second PCR of about 6 to 12 cycles. TCRdb recomputed calls from the 5' RACE reads with MiXCR, one row per CDR3 protein. The top ten clones hold less than 5% of a sample with 1.5 million or so distinct CDR3 sequences, approximately 43% of them seen once. The sequenced sample was blood. Receptors were obtained from a woman aged 18-30 years in good health.

A few counts support this clonotype. The CDR3 spells CASSVVGSGETQYF. Here the CDR3 DNA reads TGTGCCAGCAGCGTAGTCGGCTCCGGGGAGACCCAGTACTTC. This chain connects TRBV9 to TRBJ2-5; D unclear. This CDR3 is 14 amino acids long. Deletions cut 0 bases from V and 5 bases from J, with 11 bases between. Germline values: CDR1 SGDLS, CDR2 YYNGEE.

This clonotype has a count of ten or more. This rearrangement joins TRBV12-3 or TRBV12-4 to TRBJ2-1; TRBD1 matches 9 bases. V was pared by 6 bases and J by 4 bases, with 7 bases of the junction left unmatched. The CDR3 contains 15 residues. The CDR3: CASRSTGGEYNEQFF. Written as DNA, the CDR3 is TGTGCCAGCAGGTCAACAGGGGGCGAGTACAATGAGCAGTTCTTC.

Only a few counts were recorded for this clonotype. This chain connects TRBV7-8 to TRBJ1-2; D perhaps matches TRBD1 (6 bases). Deletions cut 5 bases from V and 0 bases from J, with 13 bases between. Germline assignment: CDR1 SGHVS and CDR2 FQNEAQ. The CDR3 contains 15 residues. CDR3 sequence: CASSPWTVSNYGYTF. The CDR3, as DNA: TGTGCCAGCAGCCCTTGGACAGTTTCTAACTATGGCTACACCTTC.

This clonotype was counted a few times. V usage is TRBV29-1 and J usage is TRBJ1-3; no firm D call. V was pared by 6 bases and J by 8 bases, with 14 bases between. The CDR3 has 12 residues. Germline values: CDR1 SQVTM, CDR2 ANQGSEA. This chain's CDR3 is CSVGHNRDTIYF. In nucleotides, the CDR3 is TGCAGCGTCGGCCACAATCGAGACACCATATATTTT.

V usage is TRBV6-6 and J usage is TRBJ1-2; a possible D gene is TRBD1 (6 bases). This CDR3 region has 11 residues. Trimming removed 8 bases at V and 6 bases at J, with 10 bases between. CDR1 is MNHNY, CDR2 SVGAGI, per germline (reference sequence). The CDR3: CASQGYHGYTF. The CDR3 region has the DNA TGTGCCAGCCAGGGGTACCATGGCTACACCTTC.

The chain couples TRBV12-3 or TRBV12-4 to TRBJ2-1; 8 nucleotides line up with TRBD2. The DNA end is a closer match to TRBJ2-7, so the J assignment may be wrong. The CDR3 has 13 amino acids. The CDR3: CASLSGSLNEQYF. In nucleotides, the CDR3 is TGTGCCAGTTTGAGCGGGAGTTTAAATGAGCAGTACTTC.

The chain has TRBV20-1 and TRBJ2-1; TRBD2 is a possible D gene (5 bases). The J call may be incorrect, as the DNA end agrees better with TRBJ2-7. The CDR3 has 14 amino acids. Germline CDR1 and CDR2: DFQATT and SNEGSKA (reference sequence). DNA for the CDR3: TGCAGTGCTAGACACGGGGTGAACTACAATGAGCAGTACTTC. It is translated as CSARHGVNYNEQYF.

The rearrangement links TRBV25-1 to TRBJ1-3; TRBD1 might be the D (6 bases). Per the germline V gene, CDR1 is MGHDK and CDR2 is SYGVNS. The germline V and J ends were trimmed by 1 base and 0 bases, with 19 bases remaining between them. There are 19 residues in the CDR3. The chain's CDR3 is CASSESITDRRRSGNTIYF. DNA of the CDR3: TGTGCCAGCAGTGAATCTATCACCGACAGGCGCCGCTCTGGAAACACCATATATTTT.

With regard to this clonotype: This may be a read error: a much more frequent sequence differs by one nucleotide. The rearrangement links TRBV12-3 or TRBV12-4 to TRBJ1-6; no definite D call. The CDR3 runs 13 residues. Deletions cut 2 bases from V and 11 bases from J, with 10 bases between. The CDR3 spells CASSLTENPPLHF. DNA for the CDR3: TGTGCCAGCAGTTTAACGGAAAATCCACCCCTCCACTTT.

This clonotype came up many times. The chain couples TRBV7-9 to TRBJ2-3; the match to TRBD2 covers 10 bases. CDR1 is SEHNR, CDR2 FQNEAQ, per germline (reference sequence). V shed 4 bases and J 2 bases; nucleotides not matched to a gene: 6. The CDR3 is 16 amino acids. In DNA form, the CDR3 reads TGTGCCAGCAGCTCGGGACTAGCGACCTCCACAGATACGCAGTATTTT. It translates to CASSSGLATSTDTQYF.

The chain links TRBV7-2 to TRBJ1-2, with D possibly TRBD1 on 5 matching bases. The germline gives CDR1 SGHTA, CDR2 FQGNSA. The CDR3 runs 17 residues. V gave up 3 bases and J gave up 0 bases, with 17 bases separating them. The CDR3 DNA reads TGTGCCAGCAGCTTTATGTTGTATCAGGGCCCTAACTATGGCTACACCTTC. Its translation: CASSFMLYQGPNYGYTF.

This clonotype was found a few times. J is TRBJ2-2 and V is TRBV7-8, with unresolved D. In germline, CDR1 is SGHVS, CDR2 FQNEAQ. The CDR3 totals 16 residues. The V end was cut by 2 bases, the J end by 2 bases, with 12 bases between. CDR3 residues: CASSLTLAANTGELFF. In DNA form, the CDR3 reads TGTGCCAGCAGCTTAACTTTGGCGGCTAACACCGGGGAGCTGTTTTTT.

This clonotype was picked up a small number of times. The chain couples TRBV13 to TRBJ1-6; possible D gene TRBD1, 5 bases. Germline loops: CDR1 PRHDT, CDR2 FYEKMQ (reference sequence). The CDR3 totals 16 residues. Trimming removed 1 base from V and 4 bases from J, with 11 bases in between. The CDR3 DNA follows: TGTGCCAGCAGCTTAGAGGGGACCGAATATAATTCACCCCTCCACTTT. This gives the protein CASSLEGTEYNSPLHF.

This chain links TRBV6-2 or TRBV6-3 with TRBJ2-7; D remains ambiguous. CDR1 MNHEY and CDR2 SVGEGT come from the germline V gene. V dropped 9 bases and J dropped 6 bases, with 18 bases sitting between them. This CDR3 region has 13 residues. The CDR3 coding sequence is TGTGCCAGTAGGAAGAGGACCGTCTTCGAGCAGTACTTC. It codes for CASRKRTVFEQYF.

CDR3 sequence (DNA): TGTGCCAGCAGGCCGGGTTCCATAAAGGGCGCTTTCTTT. Translating it yields CASRPGSIKGAFF. The chain joins TRBV12-3 or TRBV12-4 to TRBJ1-1; D gene unclear. The CDR3 is made up of 13 amino acids. V lost 6 bases to trimming and J lost 11 bases, with 19 bases between them.